The 32 T cell receptor beta chains below were found in one sample sequenced in a study of siplizumab effects on memory and regulatory T cells. This table comes from immunoSEQ multiplex PCR, and its TCRdb copy is limited to in-frame clones, with some not included. The sample records 90,000 to 130,000 clones, around nine tenths being singletons. The sample consisted of CD4+ T cells sorted from blood. These receptors were collected from a human donor in good health.

This chain connects TRBV5-1 to TRBJ2-2, with D unclear. The CDR3 consists of 14 residues. V lost 2 bases and J 6 bases, leaving 11 bases between the germline ends. CDR1 and CDR2 (germline): SGHRS, YFSETQ. The CDR3 region is CASSLVVTAGELFF. The CDR3 region has the DNA TGCGCCAGCAGCTTAGTTGTAACGGCCGGGGAGCTGTTTTTT.

V is TRBV25-1 and J is TRBJ1-3; TRBD1 matches at 8 bases. The CDR3 consists of 16 residues. V lost 2 bases to trimming and J lost 4 bases; unmatched junction nucleotides: 7. The germline gives CDR1 MGHDK, CDR2 SYGVNS. This CDR3 reads CASSEGTGSWGNTIYF. The CDR3 DNA sequence: TGTGCCAGCAGTGAAGGGACAGGCTCGTGGGGAAACACCATATATTTT.

The chain joins TRBV2 to TRBJ2-2, with D uncertain. This CDR3 spans 14 amino acids. V gave up 6 bases and J gave up 4 bases, with 12 bases separating them. Germline loops: CDR1 SNHLY, CDR2 FYNNEI. CDR3: CASSRIVGTGELFF. The CDR3 DNA sequence: TGTGCCAGCAGCCGGATAGTGGGCACCGGGGAGCTGTTTTTT.

The CDR3 here is CASSPRLAGPDTQYF. The CDR3 DNA reads TGTGCCAGCAGCCCGAGACTAGCGGGACCAGATACGCAGTATTTT. The gene calls are TRBV7-9 and TRBJ2-3, with 11 bases fitting TRBD2. Looked up from germline, CDR1 is SEHNR and CDR2 is FQNEAQ (reference sequence). The CDR3 length is 15 residues. V shed 5 bases, J shed 4 bases, and the junction held 5 bases outside the gene matches. The whole variable domain, filled in from reference TRBV7-9 and TRBJ2-3, reads DTGVSQNPRHKITKRGQNVTFRCDPISEHNRLYWYRQTLGQGPEFLTYFQNEAQLEKSRLLSDRFSAERPKGSFSTLEIQRTEQGDSAMYLCASSPRLAGPDTQYFGPGTRLTVL.

The V gene is TRBV25-1, the J gene TRBJ2-1; possible D gene TRBD2, 6 bases. Germline V lookup: CDR1 MGHDK, CDR2 SYGVNS. This CDR3 region has 14 residues. V dropped 2 bases and J dropped 9 bases, with 14 bases sitting between them. CDR3 DNA: TGTGCCAGCAGTGAACGCACGTACGGGGGTGAGCAGTTCTTC. Translating it yields CASSERTYGGEQFF.

The chain carries TRBV5-4 and TRBJ2-3; 11 bases are shared with TRBD2. The CDR3 is 16 amino acids. V shed 5 bases and J 6 bases; nucleotides not matched to a gene: 11. Germline V lookup: CDR1 SGHNT, CDR2 YYREEE (reference sequence). CDR3 sequence reads: CASRGRTSGRVDTQYF. In DNA, the CDR3 is TGTGCCAGCAGGGGACGGACTAGCGGGCGGGTCGATACGCAGTATTTT.

In DNA form, the CDR3 reads TGTGCCAGCAGCTTAGACGGGGGGGACTACGAGCAGTACTTC. Its protein product is CASSLDGGDYEQYF. This chain uses TRBV11-3 with TRBJ2-7; TRBD2 matches at 8 bases. The ends lost 0 bases at V and 3 bases at J; junction bases unmatched: 1. In germline, CDR1 is SGHNT, CDR2 YENEEA. The CDR3 consists of 14 residues.

The rearrangement joins TRBV10-3 to TRBJ2-7; D remains ambiguous. V was trimmed by 0 bases and J by 7 bases, leaving 10 bases between them. Per germline, CDR1 ENHRY and CDR2 SYGVKD. The CDR3 length is 13 residues. The CDR3 DNA is TGTGCCATCAGTGAGTCGAACGGCCCAGAGCAGTACTTC. The encoded protein is CAISESNGPEQYF.

The chain employs TRBV6-5 and TRBJ2-7; 7 bases line up with TRBD2. V lost 0 bases, J lost 3 bases, and 5 bases stayed unmatched. This CDR3 has 15 residues. Germline V gene data show CDR1 as MNHEY and CDR2 as SVGAGI. The CDR3 DNA follows: TGTGCCAGCAGTTACTCGGGCAGGGAGGGCTACGAGCAGTACTTC. This sequence encodes CASSYSGREGYEQYF.

V usage is TRBV30 and J usage is TRBJ2-1; D may be TRBD2 (6 bases). Looked up from germline, CDR1 is GTSNPN and CDR2 is SVGIG (reference sequence). This CDR3 region has 14 residues. Trimming removed 4 bases at V and 2 bases at J, with 12 bases between. CDR3 in amino acids: CAWTQTSPYNEQFF. The CDR3 region has the DNA TGTGCCTGGACCCAGACTAGTCCCTACAATGAGCAGTTCTTC.

Written as DNA, the CDR3 is TGTGCCATCAGTGAGTCAACTGAGCGGTCCGCTAGCACAGATACGCAGTATTTT. This gives the protein CAISESTERSASTDTQYF. V and J are TRBV10-3 and TRBJ2-3; perhaps TRBD2 as D (5 bases). The CDR3 has 18 residues. V lost 0 bases and J 0 bases, leaving 16 bases between the germline ends. Per the germline V gene, CDR1 is ENHRY and CDR2 is SYGVKD.

The chain employs TRBV6-1 and TRBJ2-1, with TRBD1 matching 7 bases. Trimming removed 4 bases from V and 7 bases from J; junction bases left unmatched: 7. CDR3 size: 14 residues. The germline CDR1 and CDR2 sequences are MNHNS and SASEGT. The CDR3 spells CASSARRQGNEQFF. CDR3 bases: TGTGCCAGCAGTGCCCGCCGACAGGGAAATGAGCAGTTCTTC.

With respect to this clone: This sample also contains other DNA sequences that code for the same CDR3. The chain recombines TRBV28 with TRBJ2-3; TRBD1 is a possible D gene (7 bases). The CDR3 has 18 residues. Per germline, CDR1 MDHEN and CDR2 SYDVKM. V was trimmed by 2 bases and J by 0 bases, leaving 18 bases between them. The chain's CDR3 is CASSLGLRGQTSTDTQYF. The CDR3 DNA reads TGTGCCAGCAGTTTAGGGCTGCGGGGACAGACTAGCACAGATACGCAGTATTTT.

The chain recombines TRBV10-3 with TRBJ2-7; D gene uncertain. V lost 7 bases and J lost 2, with 15 bases in between. Germline assignment: CDR1 ENHRY and CDR2 SYGVKD. There are 14 residues in the CDR3. CDR3 coding DNA: TGTGCCATCACCCCCTCGGATCCCCCCTACGAGCAGTACTTC. It is translated as CAITPSDPPYEQYF.

This clone was seen only once. The chain joins TRBV5-1 to TRBJ1-2, with 10 bases lining up with TRBD1. Looked up from germline, CDR1 is SGHRS and CDR2 is YFSETQ. This CDR3 has 14 residues. J lost 4 bases, V lost 4 bases, and 4 bases had no gene match. This CDR3 reads CASSPRTGGYGYTF. The CDR3 DNA sequence: TGCGCCAGCAGCCCCCGGACAGGGGGCTATGGCTACACCTTC.

This sequence joins TRBV18 and TRBJ2-5, with D possibly TRBD1 on 6 matching bases. The CDR3 runs 14 residues. The germline V gene has CDR1 KGHSH and CDR2 LQKENI. V was clipped by 3 bases and J by 3 bases, with 11 bases between them. The DNA for the CDR3 is TGTGCCAGCTCACCGGGACATGCTAAAGAGACCCAGTACTTC. Its protein product is CASSPGHAKETQYF.

This clone was seen just once. This chain connects TRBV7-3 to TRBJ2-1; 8 nucleotides agree with TRBD1. This CDR3 spans 14 amino acids. The germline gives CDR1 SGHTA, CDR2 FQGTGA. V was pared by 5 bases and J by 7 bases, with 7 bases of the junction left unmatched. The CDR3 nucleotides read TGTGCCAGCAGCCCCGACAGGGGAAGGAATGAGCAGTTCTTC. It specifies CASSPDRGRNEQFF.

The chain uses TRBV2 and TRBJ2-3; 8 nucleotides align to TRBD2. Per the germline V gene, CDR1 is SNHLY and CDR2 is FYNNEI. This CDR3 region has 16 residues. V gave up 3 bases and J gave up 2 bases; unmatched junction bases: 7. CDR3 nucleotide sequence: TGTGCCAGCAGTGACCGGCGAGCGGGAGACACAGATACGCAGTATTTT. This translates into CASSDRRAGDTDTQYF.

The chain recombines TRBV27 with TRBJ2-1; a weak D match, TRBD2 (5 bases). The CDR3 totals 16 residues. V lost 3 bases, J lost 1 base, and 13 bases lay in between. In germline, CDR1 is MNHEY, CDR2 SMNVEV (reference sequence). In DNA, the CDR3 is TGTGCCAGCAGTTTGTATCGGGGAATTTCCTACAATGAGCAGTTCTTC. This encodes CASSLYRGISYNEQFF.

The chain links TRBV30 to TRBJ2-5, with D possibly being TRBD2 (5 bases). Germline lookup yields CDR1 GTSNPN and CDR2 SVGIG (reference sequence). V lost 0 bases and J 5 bases, leaving 13 bases between the germline ends. The CDR3 is 14 residues long. For the CDR3, the DNA is TGTGCCTGGAGTGTAGGTGGGAGTCTTGAGACCCAGTACTTC. This gives the protein CAWSVGGSLETQYF.

This chain links TRBV4-2 with TRBJ1-4; D is unclear. V gave up 3 bases and J gave up 7 bases, with 6 bases separating them. This CDR3 spans 12 amino acids. Germline CDR1 is LGHNA and CDR2 is YNFKEQ. The CDR3 coding sequence is TGTGCCAGCAGCCAGGTACTTGAAAAACTGTTTTTT. Translating it yields CASSQVLEKLFF.

Here the CDR3 DNA reads TGTGCCTTATCACAGGGGGCTTCCTACAATGAGCAGTTCTTC. Protein product: CALSQGASYNEQFF. The rearrangement joins TRBV30 to TRBJ2-1; 9 nucleotides match TRBD1. The CDR3 is made up of 14 amino acids. Trimming removed 7 bases from V and 1 base from J; junction bases left unmatched: 5. Germline loops: CDR1 GTSNPN, CDR2 SVGIG (reference sequence).

V is TRBV27 and J is TRBJ2-7; TRBD2 matches at 7 bases. The CDR3 runs 15 residues. V dropped 4 bases and J dropped 2; count of bases not matched to a gene: 8. Germline V gene sequence: CDR1 MNHEY, CDR2 SMNVEV (reference sequence). The CDR3, as DNA: TGTGCCAGCAGTTCACCGGGACTATTCGCCTACGAGCAGTACTTC. Its translation is CASSSPGLFAYEQYF.

The chain uses TRBV2 and TRBJ1-4; D is ambiguous. Looked up from germline, CDR1 is SNHLY and CDR2 is FYNNEI. CDR3 size: 13 residues. Deletions cut 5 bases from V and 5 bases from J, with 9 bases between. The CDR3 DNA follows: TGTGCCAGCAGTATGGACCGGAATGAAAAACTGTTTTTT. It codes for CASSMDRNEKLFF.

The chain carries TRBV6-1 and TRBJ2-1, with D perhaps matching TRBD2 (5 bases). Germline CDR1 reads MNHNS; CDR2 reads SASEGT. This CDR3 spans 15 amino acids. Deletions cut 3 bases from V and 5 bases from J, with 14 bases between. CDR3 bases: TGTGCCAGCAGTGATGCCCCCGGTAGCGACAATGAGCAGTTCTTC. Its translation is CASSDAPGSDNEQFF.

V gene TRBV5-1 combines with J gene TRBJ1-4; tentative D call: TRBD1 (6 bases). Between the trimmed V and J ends, which lost 6 bases and 3 bases, there was a span of 12 bases. This CDR3 has 14 residues. Germline CDR1 SGHRS, CDR2 YFSETQ. This CDR3 reads CASNTGIANEKLFF. CDR3 DNA sequence: TGCGCCAGCAACACAGGGATCGCTAATGAAAAACTGTTTTTT.

The chain joins TRBV4-2 to TRBJ2-7; 11 bases are a match to TRBD2. The CDR3 runs to 17 residues. Germline V gene data show CDR1 as LGHNA and CDR2 as YNFKEQ. V lost 4 bases, J lost 3 bases, and 11 bases stayed unmatched. The chain's CDR3 is CASSPPPTSGTFYEQYF. The DNA of the CDR3 is TGTGCCAGCAGCCCCCCCCCGACTAGCGGGACGTTCTACGAGCAGTACTTC.

The chain links TRBV6-5 to TRBJ2-5, with a weak D call TRBD1 (5 bases). CDR3 length: 14 residues. V was pared by 6 bases and J by 1 base, with 12 bases between. Germline V CDR1 and CDR2: MNHEY, SVGAGI. The CDR3 nucleotides read TGTGCCAGCAGCCGCGGCAGGGCCCAAGAGACCCAGTACTTC. Protein product: CASSRGRAQETQYF.

The sample holds one count of this clone. The chain combines TRBV5-4 with TRBJ2-2; no clear D gene. Germline CDR1 reads SGHNT; CDR2 reads YYREEE (reference sequence). V was shortened by 4 bases and J by 4 bases, with 5 bases between the two germline ends. This CDR3 contains 12 residues. The DNA of the CDR3 is TGTGCCAGCAGCCTGTTCACCGGGGAGCTGTTTTTT. Protein sequence: CASSLFTGELFF.

The CDR3 DNA is TGTGCCAGTAGTATGGTTCCAGGCTCAAGATCCACGGGGCAGTACTTC. Its protein product is CASSMVPGSRSTGQYF. This rearrangement joins TRBV19 to TRBJ2-7; D gene unclear. Germline CDR1 reads LNHDA; CDR2 reads SQIVND (reference sequence). V dropped 3 bases and J dropped 9 bases, with 24 bases sitting between them. This CDR3 has 16 amino acids.

This chain connects TRBV19 to TRBJ1-1; D might be TRBD1 (6 bases). CDR1 and CDR2 (germline): LNHDA, SQIVND (reference sequence). V lost 4 bases to trimming and J lost 2 bases, with 14 bases between them. This CDR3 comprises 15 residues. The CDR3 spells CASSTRPGVNTEAFF. The CDR3 region has the DNA TGTGCCAGTAGTACGAGACCAGGGGTTAACACTGAAGCTTTCTTT.

The V call is TRBV18, the J call TRBJ2-7; the D is unclear. The CDR3 runs to 15 residues. Germline V gives CDR1 KGHSH, CDR2 LQKENI. Trimming pared 1 base from V and 2 bases from J, leaving 12 bases between. The CDR3 is CASSPQNSGAYEQYF. The CDR3, as DNA: TGTGCCAGCTCACCACAAAATTCCGGAGCCTACGAGCAGTACTTC. The full variable domain, with the rest looked up from reference TRBV18 and TRBJ2-7, is NAGVMQNPRHLVRRRGQEARLRCSPMKGHSHVYWYRQLPEEGLKFMVYLQKENIIDESGMPKERFSAEFPKEGPSILRIQQVVRGDSAAYFCASSPQNSGAYEQYFGPGTRLTVT.